This T cell receptor beta chain is drawn from a study of cytomegalovirus exposure and HLA in healthy donors (dated by TCRdb to 2016 to 2017). Study-wide context: An earlier analysis of some 600 of the donors reported 276 Gb of sequence data and 95 million to 140 million unique TCR beta sequences obtained from about 200 million T cells. An early release that covered some 630 HLA-typed donors contained approximately 300 gigabases of sequencing data and 75 million to 100 million unique TCR sequences. The genetic ancestry cluster associated with self-reported Caucasian donors included 80% to 90% of the 398 genotyped donors. The study was designed to test whether signatures of past pathogen exposure could be identified by cataloging public T cell receptors. The study used immunosequencing to profile the T cell repertoires of some 600 subjects and linked those repertoires to cytomegalovirus serostatus. Besides the first cohort of about 730 subjects, a separate validation cohort made up of 90 to 150 different subjects was used. To predict cytomegalovirus infection status, the study brought together high-throughput TCR immunosequencing, statistical association of individual TCRs with disease status, and machine learning. A later analysis re-analyzed previously published TCR beta repertoires from approximately 670 donors and added high-resolution HLA genotyping to study TCR occurrence patterns. In the later analysis, no new phenotypic data were used to find candidate immune exposures; instead, reliance was placed on TCR beta sequences and their occurrence across donors. In an earlier analysis of about 590 of the donors, high-throughput TCR beta sequencing was used to judge whether each TCR beta V gene segment behaved as functional or pseudogenic. Donor age, sex, ethnicity and CMV serostatus were compiled alongside the repertoire data. A later genetic analysis used genome-wide SNP genotypes for about 60% of the roughly 700 donors, treating that subset as a discovery cohort. All discovery cohort repertoires had been generated on a single sequencing platform. Both class I and class II loci were covered by HLA typing, at four-digit resolution. Typing coverage varied by locus: 629-630 donors for A, B, C, DRB1 and DQB1; roughly 500 for DQA1; over 600 for DPA1; approximately 450 for DPB1. Roughly 5 DR-DQ haplotypes were handled as single units for association and clustering, since linkage in the cohort was strong. Among roughly 370 genotyped donors of the cohort, an average of around 240,000 unique TCR beta nucleotide sequences were sequenced per donor, roughly 20% of them non-productive.

Library preparation used the immunoSEQ multiplex PCR assay. The multiplex PCR relied on a mix of 60 forward primers for TCR Vbeta segments and 13 reverse primers for TCR Jbeta segments. A multiplex PCR assay on genomic DNA amplified the CDR3 region of rearranged TCR beta genes. The Illumina HiSeq System was used to sequence the amplified TCR beta libraries as 87-base-pair reads. Per the source publication's procedure: In a later analysis, about 80 million unique TCR beta chains were counted across the approximately 670 repertoires, and roughly 9.9 million of these chains were shared by at least two donors. Raw reads were error-corrected and collapsed into unique sequences with a nearest-neighbor algorithm that merged closely related sequences to remove PCR and sequencing errors. CDR3 sequences were aligned to IMGT reference sequences to assign V, D and J gene segments. Each retained sequence needed at least a six-nucleotide match to both a V gene segment and a J gene segment. A rearrangement was called productive if the CDR3 had no stop codons and remained in frame with V and J, and every other rearrangement was called non-productive. Following IMGT convention, CDR3 was defined as the stretch from the second conserved V-encoded cysteine up to the conserved J-encoded phenylalanine. Sequences without an unambiguous match to a single V gene segment were excluded from the earlier analysis of about 630 of the donors. In an earlier analysis of approximately 560 of the donors, a V segment was called functional when productive rearrangements were above 56.7%, and segregating when the standard deviation between donors exceeded 5%. To diagnose cytomegalovirus status from the catalog of TCR beta chain sequences, a statistical classification framework was built. In a later analysis, V and J genes were assigned by comparing TCR nucleotide sequences against IMGT/GENE-DB human TR gene sequences. The TCRdist pipeline was used in a later analysis to assign CDR3 sequences and most-parsimonious VDJ recombination scenarios. In a later analysis, each TCR beta chain was defined by its CDR3 amino acid sequence together with its V-gene family, and reads lacking a unique V-gene family were excluded. In a later analysis, some 600 highly shared, low-generation-probability nucleotide sequences were removed to address suspected cross-contamination and a sequencing artifact. In a later analysis, a clonal expansion index for each public chain was calculated from normalized within-repertoire ranks of inferred template counts. Generation probabilities in a later analysis came from a VDJ recombination model fitted to out-of-frame rearrangements, and those results were checked against IGoR. A later analysis scored TCR-TCR, TCR-HLA and TCR-CMV co-occurrence with hypergeometric tests, applying a repertoire-size bias correction to TCR pairs. In a later analysis, false discovery rates were estimated by permuting HLA or CMV assignments 20 times. In a later analysis, co-occurring TCRs were grouped using DBSCAN, and TCRdist sequence similarity was added for clustering within HLA-allele-positive subsets. Repertoires with fewer than 30,000 or more than 120,000 public chains were left out of co-occurrence clustering, as were several repertoires with anomalous nucleotide sharing. In TCRdb, the immuneACCESS table is reduced to in-frame sequences with V and J assigned. These tables do not hold every clone; where another copy was compared, an unresolved V gene accounts for under half, and the others remain unexplained. The V and J calls and clone size come from that table; D and trimming were worked out from the DNA. This sample is represented by 180,000 or so clones; 62% of them were singletons. The ten largest clones add up to 2.5% to 3% of the sample.

Compared with germline, V lacks 5 bases and J lacks 7 bases; bases without a gene match: 12. The CDR1 and CDR2 encoded by the germline V gene are SGHTA and FQGNSA. The CDR3 covers 17 residues, taking in both the cysteine and the phenylalanine. CDR3 DNA is the only sequence kept; it has 51 bases, read in frame from the first base. The cohort was made up of under 800 healthy bone marrow donors. All cohort members were sampled while nominally healthy, although unrecorded immune exposures were likely present. The donor was CMV seronegative and belonged to the group of more than 300 seronegative cohort members. Each donor provided a peripheral blood sample, and peripheral blood mononuclear cells were used for TCR beta sequencing. Genomic DNA extraction from the blood cell samples was performed with the Qiagen DNeasy Blood Extraction Kit. Remarks on this clone: Its antigen remains unidentified. There are no base qualities to consult, and no much larger clone falls within one base.

Broad study findings and their caveats: A later analysis associated about 17,000 TCR beta sequences with specific HLA alleles at a false discovery rate of 0.05. Several of the top co-occurrence clusters appeared to be linked to parvovirus B19, influenza, CMV and Epstein-Barr virus, according to a later analysis. Three of the identified cytomegalovirus-associated TCR beta chains were confirmed in vitro to be specific for cytomegalovirus antigens. Strong co-occurrence of HLA alleles, especially DR and DQ, made assigning TCR associations to individual alleles difficult. Because HLA typing was unavailable for some donors at each locus, only the typed subset was used in association tests. Linkage disequilibrium might explain the correlated functional status among segregating V segments, but an unknown experimental factor could not be excluded. Sequencing depth was assumed to be roughly uniform across donors in the presence/absence analyses, though that assumption may not hold. The cohort was sequenced for TCR beta chains only, and without alpha or paired-chain data the features that could be detected were limited. In an earlier analysis of around 600 of the donors, most TCR beta V segments were observed in productive rearrangements about 87% or about 30% of the time, broadly matching IMGT annotations. The study listed approximately 150 TCR beta chains as associated with cytomegalovirus. The authors suggested that the approach could potentially be generalized to other disease states and immunological phenotypes. A further reported finding was that TCR beta sequences accurately predicted the HLA-A and HLA-B alleles for most subjects in the first cohort. A cluster of highly shared sequence variants was judged likely to represent a technical artifact of the sequencing pipeline. The earlier analysis of about 600 of the donors excluded about 16 rarely observed V segments, including chromosome 9 orphons, because counts were too low. According to a later genetic analysis, donors in an Asian-associated ancestry cluster had fewer N-insertions in productive TCRs than the roughly 700-donor mean. An association between a missense DCLRE1C variant and V-gene and J-gene trimming of TCR beta chains was found in a later genetic analysis and replicated in an independent cohort. According to a later analysis, TCR association rates differed among HLA loci, with DRB1 alleles showing the most associated TCRs and HLA-C alleles showing the fewest. The classifier was reported to diagnose cytomegalovirus status with high specificity and sensitivity in both the original cohort and the validation cohort. While some public TCRs were present in many individuals, most TCR sequences turned up only very rarely across donors. For the cohort, immune exposure information was limited to CMV serostatus. In a later analysis, HLA-associated TCR beta chains were found to be more clonally expanded and to have lower generation probabilities than equally common non-associated chains. Because the 87-base-pair reads could not distinguish some IMGT-functional V segments, including TRBV6-2 and TRBV6-3, those segments were excluded. According to a later analysis, most CMV-associated TCR beta chains appeared to be HLA-restricted, and the HLA associations seemed to be driven largely by CMV exposure.

In this chain, TRBV7-2 is recombined with TRBJ2-5, with 14 middle bases fitting TRBD2. The sequencing sample was made of PBMCs. This clonotype originated in a man between 35 and 55 years old in good health and CMV-seronegative. The DNA reads as follows: TGTGCCAGCAGCCCGGGACTAGCGGGGGTTCTGGGGGGGACCCAGTACTTC. The encoded protein is CASSPGLAGVLGGTQYF.